This paragraph covers one T cell receptor (beta chain) sequence. Its antigen remains unknown. The data originate from a study of blood T cells in healthy people across ages. Looking at the study overall: About one barcoded beta molecule per two T cells came from capture by template switching. Study-wide results and limits: As age increased, TCR beta diversity per million T cells fell in a roughly linear fashion. One million T cells yielded diversity estimates that were considered underestimates.

The authors ran a second PCR of roughly 6 to 12 cycles using a sample-barcoded 5' primer and a J-beta primer mix. Each cDNA molecule was tagged by a template-switch adaptor that had 12 random nucleotides. TCRdb analysed the 5' RACE reads with MiXCR anew, one entry per CDR3 protein. The sample includes roughly 1,700,000 distinct CDR3 sequences, 28% of them seen just once. V dropped 10 bases and J dropped 6 bases, with 15 bases sitting between them. This CDR3 is 13 amino acids long. The chain combines TRBV12-3 or TRBV12-4 with TRBJ2-2, with a possible D match to TRBD1 (6 bases). The receptor was isolated from a woman in her twenties or thirties in good health. The sequencing input was blood. The CDR3 coding sequence is TGTGCCACTCGAACAGGGTTGGCCGGGGAGCTGTTTTTT. Translation gives CATRTGLAGELFF.